This T cell receptor (beta chain) was recorded in a study of T cells expressing NK-cell markers. This CDR3 comprises 17 residues. Germline V lookup: CDR1 SGHRS, CDR2 YFSETQ. Findings of the study overall: The study did not resolve the HCMV specificity of expanded NKG2C+ T cell clones.

From its re-call of the 5' RACE reads, TCRdb lists each CDR3 protein once, without DNA. The sample has about 300,000 distinct CDR3 sequences. Concerning this clonotype: Its cognate antigen is unknown.

This clonotype was obtained from a woman between 18 and 70 years old in good health. The rearrangement joins TRBV5-1 to TRBJ1-2; TCRdb's D gene call, TRBD1, goes unchecked for lack of DNA. The sequenced sample consisted of blood T cells: a sorted CD56 or NKG2C T cell subset, CD4+ or CD8+ T cells, or bulk PBMC T cells (not recorded which). CDR3 in amino acids: CASSLKLRGQANYGYTF.